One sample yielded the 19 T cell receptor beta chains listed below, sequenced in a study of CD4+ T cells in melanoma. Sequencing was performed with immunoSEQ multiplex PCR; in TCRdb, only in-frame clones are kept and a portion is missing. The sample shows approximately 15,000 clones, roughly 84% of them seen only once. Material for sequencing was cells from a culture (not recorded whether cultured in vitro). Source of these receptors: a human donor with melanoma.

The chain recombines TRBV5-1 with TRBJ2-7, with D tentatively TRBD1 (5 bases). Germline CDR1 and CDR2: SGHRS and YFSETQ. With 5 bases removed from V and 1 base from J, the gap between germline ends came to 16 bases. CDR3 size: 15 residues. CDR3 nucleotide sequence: TGCGCCAGCAGAGAGTACACTGACAGTTCCTACGAGCAGTACTTC. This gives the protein CASREYTDSSYEQYF.

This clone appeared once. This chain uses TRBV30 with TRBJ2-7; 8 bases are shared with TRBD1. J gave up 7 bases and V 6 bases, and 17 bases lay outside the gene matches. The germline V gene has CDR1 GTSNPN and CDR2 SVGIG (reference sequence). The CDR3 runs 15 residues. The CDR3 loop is CACRGPGTGLGEQYF. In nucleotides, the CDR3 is TGTGCCTGTAGAGGGCCTGGGACAGGACTTGGGGAGCAGTACTTC.

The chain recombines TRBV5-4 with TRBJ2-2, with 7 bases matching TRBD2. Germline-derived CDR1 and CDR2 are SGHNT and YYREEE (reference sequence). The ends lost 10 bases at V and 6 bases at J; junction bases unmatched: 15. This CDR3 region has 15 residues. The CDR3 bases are TGTGCCGTCCCGATGGCGGGGGTCGGTGCCGGGGAGCTGTTTTTT. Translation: CAVPMAGVGAGELFF.

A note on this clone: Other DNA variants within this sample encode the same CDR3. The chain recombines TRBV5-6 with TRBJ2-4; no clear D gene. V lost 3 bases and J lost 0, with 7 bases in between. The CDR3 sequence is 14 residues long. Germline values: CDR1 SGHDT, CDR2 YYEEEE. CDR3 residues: CASSYDRAKNIQYF. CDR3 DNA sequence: TGTGCCAGCAGCTACGACCGAGCCAAAAACATTCAGTACTTC. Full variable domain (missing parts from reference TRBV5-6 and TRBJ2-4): DAGVTQSPTHLIKTRGQQVTLRCSPKSGHDTVSWYQQALGQGPQFIFQYYEEEERQRGNFPDRFSGHQFPNYSSELNVNALLLGDSALYLCASSYDRAKNIQYFGAGTRLSVL.

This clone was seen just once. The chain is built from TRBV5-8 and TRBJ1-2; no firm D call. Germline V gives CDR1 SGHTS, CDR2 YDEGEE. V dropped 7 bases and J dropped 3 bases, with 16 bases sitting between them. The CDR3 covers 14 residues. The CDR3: CASQLGLGHYGYTF. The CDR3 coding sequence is TGTGCCAGCCAGCTTGGTTTAGGGCACTATGGCTACACCTTC.

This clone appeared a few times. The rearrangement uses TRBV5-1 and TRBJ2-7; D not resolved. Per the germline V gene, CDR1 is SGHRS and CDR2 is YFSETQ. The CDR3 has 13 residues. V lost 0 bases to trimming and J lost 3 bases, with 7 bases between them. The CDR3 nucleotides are TGCGCCAGCAGCTTGGGTCAGATCTACGAGCAGTACTTC. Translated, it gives CASSLGQIYEQYF.

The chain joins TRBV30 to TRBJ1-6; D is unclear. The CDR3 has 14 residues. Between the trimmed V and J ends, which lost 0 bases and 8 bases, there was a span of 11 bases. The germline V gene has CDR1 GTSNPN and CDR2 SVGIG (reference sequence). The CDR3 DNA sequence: TGTGCCTGGAGTGTCGGGTGGACGGATTCACCCCTCCACTTT. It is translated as CAWSVGWTDSPLHF.

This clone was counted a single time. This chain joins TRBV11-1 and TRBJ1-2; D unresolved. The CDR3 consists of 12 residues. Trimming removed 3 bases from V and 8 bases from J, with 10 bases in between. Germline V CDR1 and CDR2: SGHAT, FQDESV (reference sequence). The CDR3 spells CASSLNGFGYTF. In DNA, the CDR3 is TGTGCCAGCAGCTTGAATGGGTTCGGCTACACCTTC.

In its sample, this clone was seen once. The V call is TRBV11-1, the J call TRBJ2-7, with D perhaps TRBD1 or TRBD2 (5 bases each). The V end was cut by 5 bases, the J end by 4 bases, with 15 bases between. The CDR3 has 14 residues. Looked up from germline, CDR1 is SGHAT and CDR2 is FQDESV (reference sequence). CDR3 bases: TGTGCCAGCAGCCAAGGGACCACGGGGTACGAGCAGTACTTC. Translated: CASSQGTTGYEQYF.

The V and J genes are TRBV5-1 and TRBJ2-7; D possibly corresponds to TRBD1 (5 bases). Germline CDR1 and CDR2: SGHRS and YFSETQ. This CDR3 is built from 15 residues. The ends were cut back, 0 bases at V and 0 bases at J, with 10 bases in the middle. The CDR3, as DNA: TGCGCCAGCAGCTTGGAAGGGGTAACCTCCTACGAGCAGTACTTC. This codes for CASSLEGVTSYEQYF. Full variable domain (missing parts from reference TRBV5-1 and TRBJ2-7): KAGVTQTPRYLIKTRGQQVTLSCSPISGHRSVSWYQQTPGQGLQFLFEYFSETQRNKGNFPGRFSGRQFSNSRSEMNVSTLELGDSALYLCASSLEGVTSYEQYFGPGTRLTVT.

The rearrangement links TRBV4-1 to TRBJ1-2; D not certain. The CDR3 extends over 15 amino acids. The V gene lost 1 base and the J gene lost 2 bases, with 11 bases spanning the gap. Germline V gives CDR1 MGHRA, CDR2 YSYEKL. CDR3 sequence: CASSQANSRNYGYTF. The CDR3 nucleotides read TGCGCCAGCAGCCAAGCTAACTCCAGGAACTATGGCTACACCTTC.

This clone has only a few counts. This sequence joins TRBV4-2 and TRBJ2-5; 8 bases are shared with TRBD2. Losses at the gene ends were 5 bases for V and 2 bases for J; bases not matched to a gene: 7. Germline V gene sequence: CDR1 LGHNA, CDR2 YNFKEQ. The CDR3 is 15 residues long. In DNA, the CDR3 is TGTGCCAGCAGCTGGCCCGGGACTAGACAAGAGACCCAGTACTTC. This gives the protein CASSWPGTRQETQYF.

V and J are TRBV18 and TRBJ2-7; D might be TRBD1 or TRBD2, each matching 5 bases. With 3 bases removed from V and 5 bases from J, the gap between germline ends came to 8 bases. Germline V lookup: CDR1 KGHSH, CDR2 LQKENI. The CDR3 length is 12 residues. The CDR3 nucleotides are TGTGCCAGCTCACCCTGGGGGAACGAGCAGTACTTC. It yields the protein CASSPWGNEQYF. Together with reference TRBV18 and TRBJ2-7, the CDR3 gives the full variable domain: NAGVMQNPRHLVRRRGQEARLRCSPMKGHSHVYWYRQLPEEGLKFMVYLQKENIIDESGMPKERFSAEFPKEGPSILRIQQVVRGDSAAYFCASSPWGNEQYFGPGTRLTVT.

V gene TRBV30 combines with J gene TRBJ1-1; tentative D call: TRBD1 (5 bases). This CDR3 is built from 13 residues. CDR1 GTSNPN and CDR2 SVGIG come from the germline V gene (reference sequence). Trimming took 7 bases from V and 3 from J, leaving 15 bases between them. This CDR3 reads CASRGVGYTEAFF. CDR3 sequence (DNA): TGTGCCTCACGGGGGGTCGGGTACACTGAAGCTTTCTTT.

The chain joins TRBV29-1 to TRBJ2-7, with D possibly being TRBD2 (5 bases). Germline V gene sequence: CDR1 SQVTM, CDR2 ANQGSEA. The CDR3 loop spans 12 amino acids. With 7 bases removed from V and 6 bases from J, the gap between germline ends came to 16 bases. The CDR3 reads CSASSGSPEQYF. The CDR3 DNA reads TGCAGCGCTTCGAGCGGCAGCCCCGAGCAGTACTTC.

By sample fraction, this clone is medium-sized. The CDR3 DNA reads TGTGCCAGCAGTGGGACAAGACAGGGGGGTGACTATGGCTACACCTTC. Amino acids: CASSGTRQGGDYGYTF. This rearrangement joins TRBV2 to TRBJ1-2; TRBD1 aligns across 9 bases. The length of the CDR3 is 16 residues. V shed 4 bases, J shed 3 bases, and the junction held 9 bases outside the gene matches. Germline V gene data show CDR1 as SNHLY and CDR2 as FYNNEI. Filled out from reference TRBV2 and TRBJ1-2, the complete variable domain reads EPEVTQTPSHQVTQMGQEVILRCVPISNHLYFYWYRQILGQKVEFLVSFYNNEISEKSEIFDDQFSVERPDGSNFTLKIRSTKLEDSAMYFCASSGTRQGGDYGYTFGSGTRLTVV.

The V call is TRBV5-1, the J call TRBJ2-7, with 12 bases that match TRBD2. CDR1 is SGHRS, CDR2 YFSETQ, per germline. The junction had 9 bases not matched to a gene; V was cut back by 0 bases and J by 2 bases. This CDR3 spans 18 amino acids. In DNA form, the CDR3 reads TGCGCCAGCAGCTTGGGAACTAGCGGGGGGAGTCTTACCTACGAGCAGTACTTC. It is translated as CASSLGTSGGSLTYEQYF.

CDR3 sequence (DNA): TGTGCCAGCTCACCCGACAGCTATAATTCACCCCTCCACTTT. This gives the protein CASSPDSYNSPLHF. This chain links TRBV18 with TRBJ1-6; possible D gene TRBD1, 5 bases. This CDR3 is 14 amino acids long. The germline CDR1 and CDR2 sequences are KGHSH and LQKENI. The V gene lost 3 bases and the J gene lost 3 bases, with 6 bases spanning the gap. Based on the CDR3 plus reference TRBV18 and TRBJ1-6, the full variable domain is NAGVMQNPRHLVRRRGQEARLRCSPMKGHSHVYWYRQLPEEGLKFMVYLQKENIIDESGMPKERFSAEFPKEGPSILRIQQVVRGDSAAYFCASSPDSYNSPLHFGNGTRLTVT.

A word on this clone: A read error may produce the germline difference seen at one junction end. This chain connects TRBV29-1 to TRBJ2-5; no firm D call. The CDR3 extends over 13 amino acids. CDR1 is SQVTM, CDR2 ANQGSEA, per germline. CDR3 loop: CSVDGHQQVTQYF. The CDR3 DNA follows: TGCAGCGTTGACGGGCACCAACAAGTGACCCAGTACTTC.